A single sample is the source of the 22 T cell receptor beta chains below, sequenced in a study of brain T cells in children with intractable seizures. Sequenced by immunoSEQ multiplex PCR; TCRdb stores in-frame clones only, minus some. Found here are about 9,000 clones, 69% of them singletons; the top ten hold roughly 18%. Sequencing was limited to surgery cases with top T cell transcript signatures in brain tissue. Specimen: resected brain tissue, collected at surgery. The receptors here all came from a girl aged 2 to 10 with tuberous sclerosis and intractable seizures.

The chain is built from TRBV3-1 (or the pseudogene TRBV3-2) and TRBJ2-5; TRBD2 agrees at 13 bases. With 5 bases clipped from V and 2 bases from J, the junction kept 2 bases outside the gene matches. CDR3 length: 15 residues. CDR1 and CDR2 (germline): LGHDT, YNNKEL (reference sequence). This CDR3 is CASSLGLAGQETQYF. The CDR3 nucleotides read TGTGCCAGCAGCTTGGGACTAGCGGGACAAGAGACCCAGTACTTC.

This clone is medium-sized in the sample. The chain recombines TRBV5-5 with TRBJ1-2, with a weak D call TRBD1 (5 bases). This CDR3 has 15 residues. Trimming took 0 bases from V and 3 from J, leaving 12 bases between them. The germline V gene encodes CDR1 SGHKS and CDR2 YYEKEE (reference sequence). The CDR3 DNA reads TGTGCCAGCAGCTTGGGCCCGGTACAGGACTATGGCTACACCTTC. Encoded protein: CASSLGPVQDYGYTF.

With regard to this clone: Mismatch with germline at one junction end may stem from a read error. This chain connects TRBV24-1 to TRBJ1-2; perhaps TRBD1 as D (5 bases). Germline CDR1 and CDR2: KGHDR and SFDVKD. There are 14 residues in the CDR3. The CDR3 DNA sequence: TGTGCCACCAGCGATTGGGGCGCTCTGGGTGGCTACACCTTC. Translation gives CATSDWGALGGYTF.

The rearrangement uses TRBV6-1 and TRBJ2-5; D may be TRBD1 or TRBD2 (5 bases each). Trimming pared 3 bases from V and 1 base from J, leaving 15 bases between. Germline CDR1 reads MNHNS; CDR2 reads SASEGT. This CDR3 contains 16 residues. CDR3 sequence (DNA): TGTGCCAGCAGTGATCAACGCCCGGGGCCCCAAGAGACCCAGTACTTC. It yields the protein CASSDQRPGPQETQYF.

The chain combines TRBV6-5 with TRBJ2-3; D is ambiguous. The CDR3 consists of 14 residues. The V and J ends lost 5 bases and 4 bases respectively, with 13 bases between them. The germline gives CDR1 MNHEY, CDR2 SVGAGI. CDR3: CASSPQKWADTQYF. CDR3 nucleotides: TGTGCCAGCAGTCCCCAGAAGTGGGCAGATACGCAGTATTTT.

This clone was observed a handful of times. V usage is TRBV18 and J usage is TRBJ1-1, with D perhaps matching TRBD1 (5 bases). The CDR3 totals 13 residues. Germline V lookup: CDR1 KGHSH, CDR2 LQKENI. V lost 3 bases to trimming and J lost 4 bases, with 9 bases between them. The CDR3 sequence is CASSPRAPTEAFF. DNA of the CDR3: TGTGCCAGCTCACCCAGGGCCCCCACTGAAGCTTTCTTT. The full variable domain, in which reference TRBV18 and TRBJ1-1 provide the parts outside the CDR3, is NAGVMQNPRHLVRRRGQEARLRCSPMKGHSHVYWYRQLPEEGLKFMVYLQKENIIDESGMPKERFSAEFPKEGPSILRIQQVVRGDSAAYFCASSPRAPTEAFFGQGTRLTVV.

This clone was counted only a few times. The chain couples TRBV19 to TRBJ1-6; D unresolved. Germline assignment: CDR1 LNHDA and CDR2 SQIVND (reference sequence). CDR3 size: 16 residues. Deletions cut 1 base from V and 4 bases from J, with 11 bases between. This chain's CDR3 is CASSIVGLEYNSPLHF. For the CDR3, the DNA is TGTGCCAGTAGTATAGTAGGCCTGGAGTATAATTCACCCCTCCACTTT.

This chain joins TRBV27 and TRBJ2-1, with a weak D call TRBD2 (6 bases). The CDR3 length is 15 residues. From germline, CDR1 is MNHEY and CDR2 SMNVEV (reference sequence). V was clipped by 5 bases and J by 2 bases, with 13 bases between them. In DNA form, the CDR3 reads TGTGCCAGCAGTATACGACTAGTCCCCTACAATGAGCAGTTCTTC. Its translation: CASSIRLVPYNEQFF.

The chain uses TRBV5-4 and TRBJ1-2; D ambiguous. The CDR3 consists of 13 residues. Per the germline V gene, CDR1 is SGHNT and CDR2 is YYREEE (reference sequence). Between the trimmed V and J ends, which lost 1 base and 2 bases, there was a span of 6 bases. The CDR3, as DNA: TGTGCCAGCAGCTTGCGGGGAAACTATGGCTACACCTTC. Its protein product is CASSLRGNYGYTF.

The count of this clone is one. The CDR3 reads CSVVLGQANYGYTF. CDR3 nucleotides: TGCAGCGTCGTACTGGGACAGGCGAACTATGGCTACACCTTC. The chain joins TRBV29-1 to TRBJ1-2; TRBD1 matches at 8 bases. V dropped 6 bases and J dropped 2; count of bases not matched to a gene: 8. Germline CDR1 reads SQVTM; CDR2 reads ANQGSEA. The CDR3 has 14 residues.

CDR3 amino acids: CASSLFRGSNTGELFF. CDR3 DNA: TGTGCCAGCAGCTTGTTTCGGGGTTCGAACACCGGGGAGCTGTTTTTT. This rearrangement joins TRBV5-4 to TRBJ2-2; weak D call: TRBD2 (5 bases). Germline V gene data show CDR1 as SGHNT and CDR2 as YYREEE (reference sequence). The V gene lost 1 base and the J gene lost 0 bases, with 10 bases spanning the gap. The CDR3 is 16 residues long. The full variable domain, with the rest looked up from reference TRBV5-4 and TRBJ2-2, is ETGVTQSPTHLIKTRGQQVTLRCSSQSGHNTVSWYQQALGQGPQFIFQYYREEENGRGNFPPRFSGLQFPNYSSELNVNALELDDSALYLCASSLFRGSNTGELFFGEGSRLTVL.

V gene TRBV2 combines with J gene TRBJ1-3, with 9 bases aligning to TRBD1. Germline CDR1 is SNHLY and CDR2 is FYNNEI. CDR3 size: 20 residues. The V segment lost 6 bases and the J segment 2 bases; nucleotides outside the gene matches: 20. CDR3 loop: CASSDPPGQGKSYAGNTIYF. For the CDR3, the DNA is TGTGCCAGCAGCGACCCCCCGGGACAGGGTAAGAGCTACGCTGGAAACACCATATATTTT.

The rearrangement uses TRBV7-8 and TRBJ2-2; 8 bases map to TRBD1. The CDR3 length is 17 residues. CDR1 and CDR2 from the germline V gene are SGHVS and FQNEAQ. V trimming: 5 bases; J trimming: 6 bases; junction bases outside the gene matches: 14. The CDR3: CASSRGQATYDAGELFF. CDR3 coding DNA: TGTGCCAGCAGCCGGGGACAGGCCACTTATGATGCCGGGGAGCTGTTTTTT.

The genes are TRBV7-3 and TRBJ1-1; 7 nucleotides line up with TRBD1. The CDR3 has 13 amino acids. The ends lost 5 bases at V and 6 bases at J; junction bases unmatched: 6. Germline loops: CDR1 SGHTA, CDR2 FQGTGA. DNA for the CDR3: TGTGCCAGCAGCATAGGACAGGCCGCTGAAGCTTTCTTT. Translating it yields CASSIGQAAEAFF.

The chain recombines TRBV28 with TRBJ2-3, with D maybe TRBD1 (6 bases). This CDR3 spans 16 amino acids. Per germline, CDR1 MDHEN and CDR2 SYDVKM. Deletions cut 6 bases from V and 2 bases from J, with 18 bases between. Written as DNA, the CDR3 is TGTGCCAGCAGCCGCCCACAGGACAGCAACACAGATACGCAGTATTTT. Translating gives CASSRPQDSNTDTQYF. Looking up the rest from reference TRBV28 and TRBJ2-3 gives the full variable domain: DVKVTQSSRYLVKRTGEKVFLECVQDMDHENMFWYRQDPGLGLRLIYFSYDVKMKEKGDIPEGYSVSREKKERFSLILESASTNQTSMYLCASSRPQDSNTDTQYFGPGTRLTVL.

The chain couples TRBV6-6 to TRBJ2-3; D is possibly TRBD1 (6 bases). Germline loops: CDR1 MNHNY, CDR2 SVGAGI (reference sequence). The CDR3 spans 15 residues. Trimming stripped 2 bases from V and 2 bases from J, with 11 bases between. Written as DNA, the CDR3 is TGTGCCAGCAGTTACACAGGGCGGCCCACAGATACGCAGTATTTT. This sequence encodes CASSYTGRPTDTQYF.

The chain couples TRBV15 to TRBJ2-3; possible D gene TRBD2, 5 bases. CDR1 and CDR2 (germline): LNHNV, YYDKDF (reference sequence). The V end lost 8 bases, the J end lost 2 bases, and 8 bases lay between the germline ends. This CDR3 has 12 residues. The CDR3 protein is CATRADTDTQYF. CDR3 coding DNA: TGTGCCACCCGAGCGGACACAGATACGCAGTATTTT.

J is TRBJ2-3 and V is TRBV7-2; D call uncertain. Germline V CDR1 and CDR2: SGHTA, FQGNSA. The CDR3 is made up of 16 amino acids. The V end lost 5 bases, the J end lost 1 base, and 16 bases lay between the germline ends. CDR3 loop: CASSTRIMSGTDTQYF. The CDR3 nucleotides read TGTGCCAGCAGCACCCGGATAATGAGCGGCACAGATACGCAGTATTTT.

This rearrangement joins TRBV3-1 (or the pseudogene TRBV3-2) to TRBJ1-1; no firm D call. Germline values: CDR1 LGHDT, CDR2 YNNKEL (reference sequence). CDR3 length: 15 amino acids. V gave up 4 bases and J gave up 5 bases, with 17 bases separating them. This chain's CDR3 is CASSPRTPGRTEAFF. Here the CDR3 DNA reads TGTGCCAGCAGCCCCCGGACTCCCGGCAGGACTGAAGCTTTCTTT.

The chain joins TRBV30 to TRBJ2-3; 9 nucleotides agree with TRBD2. The CDR3 is made up of 15 amino acids. CDR1 and CDR2 from the germline V gene are GTSNPN and SVGIG (reference sequence). The V gene end was trimmed by 3 bases and the J gene end by 1 base; junction bases not matched to a gene: 5. CDR3 DNA: TGTGCCTGGAGCATTCAGCGGGGGGGCACAGATACGCAGTATTTT. This sequence encodes CAWSIQRGGTDTQYF.

The genes are TRBV19 and TRBJ2-5; D assignment may be TRBD1 or TRBD2 (5 bases each). From germline, CDR1 is LNHDA and CDR2 SQIVND (reference sequence). V gave up 4 bases and J gave up 4 bases, with 16 bases separating them. The CDR3 sequence is 15 residues long. The CDR3 DNA reads TGTGCCAGTAGTAGTACAGGCGGGTCGAGAGAGACCCAGTACTTC. Residues: CASSSTGGSRETQYF. The full variable domain, with the rest looked up from reference TRBV19 and TRBJ2-5, is DGGITQSPKYLFRKEGQNVTLSCEQNLNHDAMYWYRQDPGQGLRLIYYSQIVNDFQKGDIAEGYSVSREKKESFPLTVTSAQKNPTAFYLCASSSTGGSRETQYFGPGTRLLVL.

This clone was recorded a few times. This chain joins TRBV7-8 and TRBJ1-4, with 9 bases lining up with TRBD1. This CDR3 is built from 15 residues. Germline V gene data show CDR1 as SGHVS and CDR2 as FQNEAQ. J was trimmed by 5 bases and V by 4 bases; bases with no gene match: 5. CDR3: CASSYWDRENEKLFF. DNA for the CDR3: TGTGCCAGCAGCTATTGGGACAGGGAAAATGAAAAACTGTTTTTT.